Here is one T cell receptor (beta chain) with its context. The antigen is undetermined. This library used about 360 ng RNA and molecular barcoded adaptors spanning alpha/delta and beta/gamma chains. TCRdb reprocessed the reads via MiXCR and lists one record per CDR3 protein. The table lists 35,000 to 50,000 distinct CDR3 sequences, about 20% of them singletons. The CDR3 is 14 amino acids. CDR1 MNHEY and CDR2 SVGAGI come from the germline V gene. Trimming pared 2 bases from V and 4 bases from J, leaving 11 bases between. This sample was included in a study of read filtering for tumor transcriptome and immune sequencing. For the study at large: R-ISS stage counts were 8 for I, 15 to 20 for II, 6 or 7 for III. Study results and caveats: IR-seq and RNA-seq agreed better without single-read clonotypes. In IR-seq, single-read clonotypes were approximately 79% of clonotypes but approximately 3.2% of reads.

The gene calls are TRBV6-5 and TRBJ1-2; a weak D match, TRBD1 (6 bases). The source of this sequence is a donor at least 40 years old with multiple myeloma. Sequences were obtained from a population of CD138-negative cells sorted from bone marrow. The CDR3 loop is CASSYLGQPYGYTF. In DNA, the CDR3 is TGTGCCAGCAGTTACCTAGGACAGCCCTATGGCTACACCTTC.